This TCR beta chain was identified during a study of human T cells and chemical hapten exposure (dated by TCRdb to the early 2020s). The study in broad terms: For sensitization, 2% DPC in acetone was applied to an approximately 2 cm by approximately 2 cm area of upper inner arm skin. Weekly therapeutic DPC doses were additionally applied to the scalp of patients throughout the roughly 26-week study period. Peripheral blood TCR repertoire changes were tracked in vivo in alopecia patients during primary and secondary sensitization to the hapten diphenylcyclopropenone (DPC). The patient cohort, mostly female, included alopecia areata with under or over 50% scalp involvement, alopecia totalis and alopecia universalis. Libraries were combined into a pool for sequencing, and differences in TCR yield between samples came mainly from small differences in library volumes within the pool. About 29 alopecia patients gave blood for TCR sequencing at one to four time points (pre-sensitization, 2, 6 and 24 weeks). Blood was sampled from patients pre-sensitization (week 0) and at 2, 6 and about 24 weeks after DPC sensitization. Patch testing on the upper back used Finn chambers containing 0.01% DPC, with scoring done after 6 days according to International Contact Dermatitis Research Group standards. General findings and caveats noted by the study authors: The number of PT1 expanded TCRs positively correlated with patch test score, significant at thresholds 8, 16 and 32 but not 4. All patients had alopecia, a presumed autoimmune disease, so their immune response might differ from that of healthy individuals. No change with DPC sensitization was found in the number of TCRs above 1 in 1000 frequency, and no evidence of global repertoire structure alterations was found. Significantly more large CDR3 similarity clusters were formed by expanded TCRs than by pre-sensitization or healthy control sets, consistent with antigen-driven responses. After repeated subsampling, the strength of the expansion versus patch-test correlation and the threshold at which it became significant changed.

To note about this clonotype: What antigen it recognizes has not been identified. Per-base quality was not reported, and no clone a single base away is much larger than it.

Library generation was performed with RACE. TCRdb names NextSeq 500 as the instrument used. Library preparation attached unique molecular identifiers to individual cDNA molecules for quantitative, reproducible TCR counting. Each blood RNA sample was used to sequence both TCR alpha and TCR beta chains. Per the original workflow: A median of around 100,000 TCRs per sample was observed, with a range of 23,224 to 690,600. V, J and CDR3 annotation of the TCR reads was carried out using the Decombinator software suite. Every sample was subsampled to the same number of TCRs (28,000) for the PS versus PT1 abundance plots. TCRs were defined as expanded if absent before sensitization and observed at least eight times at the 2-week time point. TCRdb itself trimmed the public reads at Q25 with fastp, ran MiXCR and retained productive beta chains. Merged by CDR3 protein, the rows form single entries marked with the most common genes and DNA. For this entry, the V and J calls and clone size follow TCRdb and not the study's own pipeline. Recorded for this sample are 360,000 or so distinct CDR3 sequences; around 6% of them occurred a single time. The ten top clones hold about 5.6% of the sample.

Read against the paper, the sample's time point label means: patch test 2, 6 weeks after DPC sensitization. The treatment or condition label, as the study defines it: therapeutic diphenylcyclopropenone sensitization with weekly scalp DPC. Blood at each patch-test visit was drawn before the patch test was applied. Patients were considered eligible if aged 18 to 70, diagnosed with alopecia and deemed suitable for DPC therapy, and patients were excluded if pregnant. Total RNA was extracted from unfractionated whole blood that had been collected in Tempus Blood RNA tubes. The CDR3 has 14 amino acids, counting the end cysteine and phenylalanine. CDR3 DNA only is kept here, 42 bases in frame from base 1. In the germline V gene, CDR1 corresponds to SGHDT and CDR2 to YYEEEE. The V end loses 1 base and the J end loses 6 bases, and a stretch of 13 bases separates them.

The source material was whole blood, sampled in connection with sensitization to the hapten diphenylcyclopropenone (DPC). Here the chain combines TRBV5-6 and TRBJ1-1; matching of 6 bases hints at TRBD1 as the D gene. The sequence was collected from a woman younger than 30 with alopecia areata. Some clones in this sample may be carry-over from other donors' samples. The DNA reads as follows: TGTGCCAGCAGCTTGATTCGGGGGCTCGCTGAAGCTTTCTTT. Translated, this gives CASSLIRGLAEAFF. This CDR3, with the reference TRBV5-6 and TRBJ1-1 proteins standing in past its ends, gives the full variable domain DAGVTQSPTHLIKTRGQQVTLRCSPKSGHDTVSWYQQALGQGPQFIFQYYEEEERQRGNFPDRFSGHQFPNYSSELNVNALLLGDSALYLCASSLIRGLAEAFFGQGTRLTVV.